The rows below give T cell receptor beta chains drawn from one sample of a study of cytomegalovirus exposure and HLA in healthy donors. Generated by immunoSEQ multiplex PCR, the TCRdb table keeps only in-frame clones and is missing some. The sample lists roughly 100,000 clones, over 70% occurring once. The sequenced material came from PBMCs. All receptors derive from a male donor in good health and CMV-seronegative. CDR3s include the opening cysteine and the closing phenylalanine or tryptophan. A D gene is named only where the DNA matches it firmly. Some rows have no size entry. The others give once, few or many, or a class for an expanded clone.

D gene,V gene,J gene,clone size,CDR3 protein,CDR3 DNA
.,TRBV27,TRBJ1-5,.,CASSFGGGSGQPQHF,TGTGCCAGCAGTTTTGGTGGGGGCTCGGGGCAGCCCCAGCATTTT
.,TRBV7-2,TRBJ1-5,.,CASSKGGQPQHF,TGTGCCAGCAGCAAGGGGGGGCAGCCCCAGCATTTT
.,TRBV28,TRBJ1-1,once,CASKPGGGAASTEAFF,TGTGCCAGTAAGCCCGGGGGGGGCGCGGCTAGCACTGAAGCTTTCTTT
TRBD1,TRBV13,TRBJ2-1,.,CASSSGQGIYNEQFF,TGTGCCAGCAGCTCCGGACAGGGAATTTACAATGAGCAGTTCTTC
.,TRBV5-4,TRBJ2-3,few,CASSLRGGTDTQYF,TGTGCCAGCAGCTTGAGGGGAGGTACAGATACGCAGTATTTT
.,TRBV19,TRBJ1-2,.,CASSIDRANYGYTF,TGTGCCAGTAGTATCGACAGAGCTAACTATGGCTACACCTTC
.,TRBV9,TRBJ1-4,.,CASSVDQGGVEKLFF,TGTGCCAGCAGCGTAGACCAGGGAGGCGTTGAAAAACTGTTTTTT
TRBD2,TRBV30,TRBJ2-7,once,CARSSGRGFYEQYF,TGTGCCAGATCTAGCGGGAGGGGATTCTACGAGCAGTACTTC
.,TRBV5-8,TRBJ2-3,.,CASSLSWAGFNTDTQYF,TGTGCCAGCAGCTTGAGCTGGGCAGGGTTTAACACAGATACGCAGTATTTT
TRBD1,TRBV4-1,TRBJ2-7,.,CASSPKDLTGFYEQYF,TGCGCCAGCAGTCCTAAAGACTTGACAGGGTTCTACGAGCAGTACTTC
TRBD1,TRBV7-6,TRBJ2-5,few,CASSSADREETQYF,TGTGCCAGCAGCTCCGCGGACAGGGAGGAGACCCAGTACTTC
TRBD2,TRBV28,TRBJ2-7,.,CASIQGGTSGRGEQYF,TGTGCCAGCATACAAGGGGGGACTAGCGGGAGAGGAGAGCAGTACTTC
.,TRBV18,TRBJ1-1,.,CASSPSAGGAYNTEAFF,TGTGCCAGCTCACCATCGGCCGGGGGGGCTTATAACACTGAAGCTTTCTTT
.,TRBV7-2,TRBJ2-1,once,CASSYVTTNEQFF,TGTGCCAGCAGCTACGTGACAACAAATGAGCAGTTCTTC